Below, 22 T cell receptor beta chains from the same sample are listed, as sequenced in a study of a mutant IDH1 vaccine in newly diagnosed glioma. Assay: immunoSEQ multiplex PCR; the TCRdb copy retains only in-frame clones and omits some. The repertoire holds around 88,000 clones, around 80% seen once, with approximately 7.9% in the top ten. Indicated time point: baseline, week 1 (first vaccination visit). As to treatment: pre-vaccination baseline after standard-of-care therapy. The input for sequencing was PBMCs, taken from a glioma patient treated with radiotherapy, temozolomide or both. The receptors come from a man aged 40-49 years with glioma.

The genes are TRBV4-2 and TRBJ2-1, with 8 nucleotides matching TRBD2. This CDR3 contains 15 residues. V gave up 2 bases and J gave up 8 bases; unmatched junction bases: 8. CDR1 LGHNA and CDR2 YNFKEQ come from the germline V gene. The CDR3 sequence is CASSQKTSDSDEQFF. The CDR3 nucleotides read TGTGCCAGCAGCCAAAAGACTAGCGATAGCGATGAGCAGTTCTTC.

This chain connects TRBV5-6 to TRBJ2-7; TRBD1 agrees at 7 bases. The CDR3 totals 14 residues. Germline CDR1 SGHDT, CDR2 YYEEEE. V lost 0 bases to trimming and J lost 0 bases; unmatched junction nucleotides: 0. The CDR3 DNA is TGTGCCAGCAGCTTGGACAGGGGCTCCTACGAGCAGTACTTC. It specifies CASSLDRGSYEQYF.

This chain joins TRBV7-2 and TRBJ1-5; 9 nucleotides match TRBD1. CDR3 length equals 17 residues. In germline, CDR1 is SGHTA, CDR2 FQGNSA. Trimming removed 0 bases from V and 2 bases from J; junction bases left unmatched: 5. This chain's CDR3 is CASSLAGQGRGNQPQHF. In DNA, the CDR3 is TGTGCCAGCAGCTTAGCGGGACAGGGTAGGGGCAATCAGCCCCAGCATTTT.

DNA of the CDR3: TGTGCCAGCAGCTTAACCCCGACAGCTGGAAACACCATATATTTT. It is translated as CASSLTPTAGNTIYF. The chain carries TRBV7-2 and TRBJ1-3, with D maybe TRBD1 (5 bases). Trimming removed 2 bases at V and 2 bases at J, with 10 bases between. The V gene's germline CDR1 is SGHTA and CDR2 FQGNSA. This CDR3 is built from 15 residues.

The chain employs TRBV7-9 and TRBJ1-3; D is ambiguous. Germline V gene data show CDR1 as SEHNR and CDR2 as FQNEAQ (reference sequence). The CDR3 covers 17 residues. Trimming took off 5 bases at V and 0 bases at J, with 17 bases between the two ends. This chain's CDR3 is CASSPLGDASSGNTIYF. DNA for the CDR3: TGTGCCAGCAGCCCCCTCGGGGATGCCAGCTCTGGAAACACCATATATTTT.

The chain is built from TRBV29-1 and TRBJ2-7; 8 bases agree with TRBD1. The CDR3 is 14 amino acids. V dropped 4 bases and J dropped 5; count of bases not matched to a gene: 10. Germline CDR1 is SQVTM and CDR2 is ANQGSEA. CDR3 sequence (DNA): TGCAGCGTTGGCTCCGGACAGGGAGTGCACGAGCAGTACTTC. Translated, it gives CSVGSGQGVHEQYF.

This clone has more than one count but fewer than ten. Sequence at one end of the junction differs from germline and may be a read error. V usage is TRBV7-7 and J usage is TRBJ2-3; 11 bases are a match to TRBD2. Germline V gene sequence: CDR1 SSHAT, CDR2 FNYEAQ (reference sequence). This CDR3 has 15 amino acids. The CDR3 sequence: CASSVGTSGVGTQYF. The CDR3 coding sequence is TGTGCTAGCAGCGTGGGGACTAGCGGTGTAGGTACGCAGTATTTT. The full variable domain, its missing parts supplied by reference TRBV7-7 and TRBJ2-3, is GAGVSQSPRYKVTKRGQDVTLRCDPISSHATLYWYQQALGQGPEFLTYFNYEAQPDKSGLPSDRFSAERPEGSISTLTIQRTEQRDSAMYRCASSVGTSGVGTQYFGPGTRLTVL.

The chain combines TRBV28 with TRBJ1-1, with a tentative D call TRBD1 (5 bases). The germline V gene encodes CDR1 MDHEN and CDR2 SYDVKM. The CDR3 is 13 residues long. V shed 6 bases and J shed 5 bases, with 13 bases lying between them. CDR3 DNA sequence: TGTGCCAGCAGCCAGGTGGGGGTAACTGAAGCTTTCTTT. Translation gives CASSQVGVTEAFF.

The J gene is TRBJ1-1, the V gene TRBV11-2; weak D call: TRBD1 (5 bases). V gave up 5 bases and J gave up 7 bases, with 14 bases separating them. Germline V lookup: CDR1 SGHAT, CDR2 FQNNGV. The CDR3 has 13 amino acids. The CDR3 here is CASSPRQKFEAFF. The CDR3 nucleotides read TGTGCCAGCAGCCCAAGACAGAAGTTTGAAGCTTTCTTT.

The genes are TRBV6-4 and TRBJ1-2; tentative D call: TRBD1 (5 bases). The CDR3 covers 15 residues. V was clipped by 0 bases and J by 6 bases, with 14 bases between them. The germline V gene has CDR1 MRHNA and CDR2 SNTAGT. For the CDR3, the DNA is TGTGCCAGCAGTGACTCGGAATCGGCAGGGAATGGCTACACCTTC. Protein sequence: CASSDSESAGNGYTF.

V gene TRBV27 combines with J gene TRBJ2-5, with TRBD2 matching over 9 bases. Germline-derived CDR1 and CDR2 are MNHEY and SMNVEV (reference sequence). V shed 4 bases and J 5 bases; nucleotides not matched to a gene: 5. This CDR3 has 14 amino acids. Written as DNA, the CDR3 is TGTGCCAGCAGTTCGCGGGGGGGGAGGGAGACCCAGTACTTC. Residues: CASSSRGGRETQYF.

The CDR3 is CASSPRPGLNTEAFF. The CDR3 DNA reads as TGTGCCAGCAGCCCGAGACCAGGCCTTAACACTGAAGCTTTCTTT. The chain is built from TRBV7-2 and TRBJ1-1; D call uncertain. The CDR3 covers 15 residues. Trimming left V 5 bases short and J 2 bases short, with 15 bases between. Germline CDR1 and CDR2: SGHTA and FQGNSA.

The chain combines TRBV5-1 with TRBJ1-4; no reliable D call. The germline CDR1 and CDR2 sequences are SGHRS and YFSETQ. This CDR3 has 13 residues. V lost 5 bases and J lost 5, with 10 bases in between. CDR3 nucleotides: TGCGCCAGCAGGAGAATAGTGAATGAAAAACTGTTTTTT. Protein: CASRRIVNEKLFF.

This chain uses TRBV9 with TRBJ2-2; TRBD1 is a possible D gene (5 bases). Trimming removed 2 bases from V and 6 bases from J, with 8 bases in between. Per germline, CDR1 SGDLS and CDR2 YYNGEE. The CDR3 loop spans 13 amino acids. The CDR3 protein is CASSVQGSGELFF. CDR3 coding DNA: TGTGCCAGCAGCGTTCAGGGATCCGGGGAGCTGTTTTTT.

The rearrangement uses TRBV6-5 and TRBJ2-3, with a possible D match to TRBD2 (6 bases). The germline V and J ends were trimmed by 4 bases and 0 bases, with 8 bases remaining between them. The CDR3 consists of 14 residues. Looked up from germline, CDR1 is MNHEY and CDR2 is SVGAGI. CDR3 nucleotides: TGTGCCAGCAGTTTAGGGACTAGCACAGATACGCAGTATTTT. It is translated as CASSLGTSTDTQYF.

The J gene is TRBJ2-3, the V gene TRBV5-1; D is ambiguous. Germline V gives CDR1 SGHRS, CDR2 YFSETQ. V was trimmed by 4 bases and J by 2 bases, leaving 17 bases between them. CDR3 length equals 16 residues. CDR3 nucleotides: TGCGCCAGCAGCCCCAGTGCCATCTCCGTCACAGATACGCAGTATTTT. It specifies CASSPSAISVTDTQYF.

The chain uses TRBV7-9 and TRBJ2-3; 11 positions agree with TRBD2. Germline V gene lookup returns CDR1 SEHNR and CDR2 FQNEAQ (reference sequence). V lost 4 bases to trimming and J lost 6 bases; unmatched junction nucleotides: 12. CDR3 length: 17 residues. CDR3 DNA: TGTGCCAGCAGCTCCTATATGGCTAGCGGGAGGACCGATACGCAGTATTTT. It encodes CASSSYMASGRTDTQYF.

The chain uses TRBV19 and TRBJ2-2; D perhaps matches TRBD1 (6 bases). V was trimmed by 6 bases and J by 0 bases, leaving 17 bases between them. CDR1 is LNHDA, CDR2 SQIVND, per germline (reference sequence). CDR3 length: 17 residues. The DNA of the CDR3 is TGTGCCAGTAGAGTAGAGCGGCAGGGGCCGAACACCGGGGAGCTGTTTTTT. Encoded protein: CASRVERQGPNTGELFF.

This chain joins TRBV5-5 and TRBJ1-4; unclear D gene. The V and J ends lost 1 base and 8 bases respectively, with 12 bases between them. The CDR3 contains 14 residues. Germline V CDR1 and CDR2: SGHKS, YYEKEE (reference sequence). The CDR3 DNA reads TGTGCCAGCAGCTTGCGGGTACTAGGGGAAAAACTGTTTTTT. This encodes CASSLRVLGEKLFF. The entire variable domain, with the rest obtained from reference TRBV5-5 and TRBJ1-4, is as follows: DAGVTQSPTHLIKTRGQQVTLRCSPISGHKSVSWYQQVLGQGPQFIFQYYEKEERGRGNFPDRFSARQFPNYSSELNVNALLLGDSALYLCASSLRVLGEKLFFGSGTQLSVL.

This chain connects TRBV14 to TRBJ2-2, with 11 bases that match TRBD2. In germline, CDR1 is SGHDN, CDR2 FVKESK. The CDR3 length is 16 residues. The V and J ends lost 0 bases and 4 bases, in that order; junction bases with no gene match: 1. CDR3 amino acids: CASSQEGLAVTGELFF. For the CDR3, the DNA is TGTGCCAGCAGCCAAGAGGGACTAGCGGTCACCGGGGAGCTGTTTTTT.

This clone was seen only once. This rearrangement joins TRBV9 to TRBJ2-7; D call uncertain. The V gene's germline CDR1 is SGDLS and CDR2 YYNGEE. V was pared by 0 bases and J by 4 bases, with 8 bases between. The CDR3 has 13 amino acids. Here the CDR3 reads CASSVDLGYEQYF. CDR3 DNA sequence: TGTGCCAGCAGCGTAGATTTGGGGTACGAGCAGTACTTC.

The chain employs TRBV30 and TRBJ2-7, with D hard to call. Germline CDR1 reads GTSNPN; CDR2 reads SVGIG (reference sequence). This CDR3 comprises 12 residues. The V end was cut by 5 bases, the J end by 5 bases, with 13 bases between. The CDR3 sequence: CAWGPSTNEQYF. The CDR3 DNA reads as TGTGCCTGGGGACCGAGTACGAACGAGCAGTACTTC.